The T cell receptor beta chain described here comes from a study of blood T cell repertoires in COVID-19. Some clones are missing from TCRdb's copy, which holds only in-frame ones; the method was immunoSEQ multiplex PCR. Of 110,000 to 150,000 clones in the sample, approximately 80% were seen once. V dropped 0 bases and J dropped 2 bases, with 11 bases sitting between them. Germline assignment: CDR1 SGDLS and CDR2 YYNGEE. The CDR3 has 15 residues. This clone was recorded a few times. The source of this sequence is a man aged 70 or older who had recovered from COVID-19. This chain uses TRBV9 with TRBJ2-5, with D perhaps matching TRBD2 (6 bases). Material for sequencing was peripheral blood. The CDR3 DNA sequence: TGTGCCAGCAGCGTAGATGCCGCGGGACAAGAGACCCAGTACTTC. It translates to CASSVDAAGQETQYF. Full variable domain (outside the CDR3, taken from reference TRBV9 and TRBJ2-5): DSGVTQTPKHLITATGQRVTLRCSPRSGDLSVYWYQQSLDQGLQFLIQYYNGEERAKGNILERFSAQQFPDLHSELNLSSLELGDSALYFCASSVDAAGQETQYFGPGTRLLVL.